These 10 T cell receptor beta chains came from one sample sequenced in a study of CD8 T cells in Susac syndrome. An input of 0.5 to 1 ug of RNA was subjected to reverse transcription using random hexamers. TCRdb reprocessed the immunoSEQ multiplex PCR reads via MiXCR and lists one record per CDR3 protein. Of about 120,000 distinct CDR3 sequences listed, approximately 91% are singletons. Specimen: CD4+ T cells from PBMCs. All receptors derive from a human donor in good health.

DNA for the CDR3: TGTGCCAGCAACCTAAAGGGACGGCAAAACACTGAAGCTTTCTTT. This translates into CASNLKGRQNTEAFF. The chain employs TRBV28 and TRBJ1-1, with a weak D call TRBD1 (5 bases). CDR1 is MDHEN, CDR2 SYDVKM, per germline. The CDR3 is 15 residues long. V was trimmed by 7 bases and J by 2 bases, leaving 17 bases between them.

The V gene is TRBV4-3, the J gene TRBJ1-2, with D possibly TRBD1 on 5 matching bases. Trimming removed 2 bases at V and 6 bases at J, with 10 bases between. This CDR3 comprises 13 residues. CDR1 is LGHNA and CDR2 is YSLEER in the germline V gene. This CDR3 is CASSQKEGDGYTF. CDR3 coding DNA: TGCGCCAGCAGCCAAAAAGAAGGGGATGGCTACACCTTC.

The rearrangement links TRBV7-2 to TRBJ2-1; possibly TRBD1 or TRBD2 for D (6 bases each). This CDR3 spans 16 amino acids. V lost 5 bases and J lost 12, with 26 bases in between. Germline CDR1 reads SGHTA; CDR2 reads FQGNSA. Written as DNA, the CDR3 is TGTGCCAGCAGCCCGCCAGGGTTGAGGGCCGGGGGCAGGCAGTTCTTC. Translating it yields CASSPPGLRAGGRQFF.

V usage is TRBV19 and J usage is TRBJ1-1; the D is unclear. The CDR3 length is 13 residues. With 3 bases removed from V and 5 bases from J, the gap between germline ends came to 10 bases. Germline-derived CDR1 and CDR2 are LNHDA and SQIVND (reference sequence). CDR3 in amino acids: CASSIGLQTEAFF. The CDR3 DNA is TGTGCCAGTAGTATTGGGCTCCAGACTGAAGCTTTCTTT.

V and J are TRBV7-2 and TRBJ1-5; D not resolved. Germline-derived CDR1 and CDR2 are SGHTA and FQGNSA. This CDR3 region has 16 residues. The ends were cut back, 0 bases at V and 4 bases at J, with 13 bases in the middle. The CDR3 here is CASSLAGSQKNQPQHF. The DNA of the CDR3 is TGTGCCAGCAGCTTAGCGGGGTCGCAGAAAAATCAGCCCCAGCATTTT.

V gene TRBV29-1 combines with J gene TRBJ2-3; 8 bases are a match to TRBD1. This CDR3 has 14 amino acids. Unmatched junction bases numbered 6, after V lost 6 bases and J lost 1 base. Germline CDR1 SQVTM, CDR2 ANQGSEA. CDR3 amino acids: CSVKAGGGTDTQYF. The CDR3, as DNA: TGCAGCGTCAAGGCAGGGGGCGGCACAGATACGCAGTATTTT.

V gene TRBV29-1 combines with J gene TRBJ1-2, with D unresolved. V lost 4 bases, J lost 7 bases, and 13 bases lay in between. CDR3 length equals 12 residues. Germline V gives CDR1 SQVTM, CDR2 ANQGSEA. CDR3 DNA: TGCAGCGTTGCTACTGAAGCTGGTGGCTACACCTTC. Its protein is CSVATEAGGYTF.

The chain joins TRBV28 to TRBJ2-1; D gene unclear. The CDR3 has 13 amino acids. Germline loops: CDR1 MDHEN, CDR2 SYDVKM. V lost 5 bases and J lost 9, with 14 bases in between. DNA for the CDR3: TGTGCCAGCAGTCTCTCCGGACGCGGTGAGCAGTTCTTC. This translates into CASSLSGRGEQFF.

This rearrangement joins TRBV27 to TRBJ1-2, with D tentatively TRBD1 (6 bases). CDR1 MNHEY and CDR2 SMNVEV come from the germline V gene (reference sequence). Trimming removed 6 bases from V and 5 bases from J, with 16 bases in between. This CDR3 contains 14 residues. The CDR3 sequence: CASRGQGKGYGYTF. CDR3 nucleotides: TGTGCCAGCAGGGGTCAGGGGAAAGGGTATGGCTACACCTTC.

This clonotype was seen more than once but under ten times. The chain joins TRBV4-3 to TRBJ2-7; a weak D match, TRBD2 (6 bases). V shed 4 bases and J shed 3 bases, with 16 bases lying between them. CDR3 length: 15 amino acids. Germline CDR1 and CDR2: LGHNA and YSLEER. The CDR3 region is CASSPTRTGDYEQYF. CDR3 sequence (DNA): TGCGCCAGCAGCCCTACCCGGACGGGAGACTACGAGCAGTACTTC.